The 20 T cell receptor beta chains below all came from one sample that was sequenced in a study of T cell responses to AZD1222 COVID-19 vaccine. The protocol was immunoSEQ multiplex PCR, while the TCRdb copy is restricted to in-frame clones and leaves out a portion. The data show 120,000 to 150,000 clones, around 88% seen once. The specimen comprised peripheral blood, sampled on day 0 of AZD1222 vaccination. These receptors were obtained from an adult in good health.

The rearrangement uses TRBV12-3 or TRBV12-4 and TRBJ2-7; D uncertain. The CDR3 contains 12 residues. The V end was cut by 3 bases, the J end by 1 base, with 4 bases between. CDR3 amino acids: CASSFTSYEQYF. CDR3 DNA: TGTGCCAGCAGTTTTACGTCCTACGAGCAGTACTTC.

The J gene is TRBJ2-4, the V gene TRBV5-1, with D possibly TRBD1 on 6 matching bases. Between the trimmed V and J ends, which lost 4 bases and 7 bases, there was a span of 18 bases. Germline CDR1 and CDR2: SGHRS and YFSETQ. CDR3 length: 15 residues. CDR3 residues: CASSPTVVRGNIQYF. The CDR3 nucleotides read TGCGCCAGCAGCCCTACGGTGGTTAGGGGGAACATTCAGTACTTC.

The genes are TRBV7-2 and TRBJ2-2; D gene unclear. V was cut by 3 bases and J by 4 bases, with 12 bases left in between. The germline V gene has CDR1 SGHTA and CDR2 FQGNSA. The CDR3 sequence is 15 residues long. As DNA, the CDR3 is TGTGCCAGCAGCTTCCCCCGACTGGGCACCGGGGAGCTGTTTTTT. It translates to CASSFPRLGTGELFF.

The gene calls are TRBV18 and TRBJ1-5, with D perhaps TRBD1 (6 bases). The germline V gene has CDR1 KGHSH and CDR2 LQKENI. V lost 3 bases and J lost 1, with 7 bases in between. The CDR3 loop spans 14 amino acids. The CDR3 nucleotides read TGTGCCAGCTCACCCCAGGGGAGCAATCAGCCCCAGCATTTT. Protein product: CASSPQGSNQPQHF.

The chain uses TRBV7-9 and TRBJ1-1; tentative D call: TRBD1 (5 bases). V lost 6 bases and J lost 1, with 12 bases in between. There are 14 residues in the CDR3. Germline CDR1 and CDR2: SEHNR and FQNEAQ (reference sequence). The CDR3 reads CASRAGRGNTEAFF. The CDR3 DNA reads TGTGCCAGCAGAGCGGGGCGGGGGAACACTGAAGCTTTCTTT. The whole variable domain, remainder taken from reference TRBV7-9 and TRBJ1-1, is DTGVSQNPRHKITKRGQNVTFRCDPISEHNRLYWYRQTLGQGPEFLTYFQNEAQLEKSRLLSDRFSAERPKGSFSTLEIQRTEQGDSAMYLCASRAGRGNTEAFFGQGTRLTVV.

The V and J genes are TRBV6-6 and TRBJ2-2; 8 nucleotides line up with TRBD2. This CDR3 is built from 16 residues. The J segment lost 0 bases and the V segment lost 4 bases, leaving 4 bases of the junction unmatched. Germline-derived CDR1 and CDR2 are MNHNY and SVGAGI (reference sequence). Written as DNA, the CDR3 is TGTGCCAGCAGTTCCCCGGGAGGGCCGAACACCGGGGAGCTGTTTTTT. It codes for CASSSPGGPNTGELFF.

The chain has TRBV5-1 and TRBJ1-6; 10 nucleotides line up with TRBD1. Trimming took 4 bases from V and 7 from J; bases not matched to a gene: 8. The CDR3 covers 16 residues. Germline V gene sequence: CDR1 SGHRS, CDR2 YFSETQ. CDR3 protein: CASSATGTGANSPLHF. As DNA, the CDR3 is TGCGCCAGCAGCGCCACCGGGACAGGGGCCAATTCACCCCTCCACTTT.

The V and J genes are TRBV11-1 and TRBJ1-2; the D is unclear. This CDR3 has 12 amino acids. Trimming removed 5 bases at V and 5 bases at J, with 9 bases between. The germline V gene encodes CDR1 SGHAT and CDR2 FQDESV (reference sequence). The CDR3 nucleotides are TGTGCCAGCAGCGTGGGTGATTATGGCTACACCTTC. Its protein is CASSVGDYGYTF.

This chain links TRBV9 with TRBJ1-3; unclear D gene. V lost 4 bases to trimming and J lost 0 bases, with 5 bases between them. The CDR3 spans 13 residues. Germline loops: CDR1 SGDLS, CDR2 YYNGEE. Here the CDR3 reads CASSPPSGNTIYF. DNA of the CDR3: TGTGCCAGCAGCCCCCCCTCTGGAAACACCATATATTTT.

V usage is TRBV10-3 and J usage is TRBJ2-7, with D unclear. V was clipped by 7 bases and J by 1 base, with 11 bases between them. The CDR3 spans 13 residues. The germline CDR1 and CDR2 sequences are ENHRY and SYGVKD. CDR3 sequence (DNA): TGTGCCATCACCCCGGGCCTTTCCTACGAGCAGTACTTC. This encodes CAITPGLSYEQYF.

This chain links TRBV4-1 with TRBJ1-1; 9 nucleotides line up with TRBD1. The CDR3 spans 16 residues. CDR1 MGHRA and CDR2 YSYEKL come from the germline V gene. V lost 4 bases, J lost 0 bases, and 6 bases stayed unmatched. The DNA of the CDR3 is TGCGCCAGCAGCCCCAGGGACAGGGCTATGAACACTGAAGCTTTCTTT. Encoded protein: CASSPRDRAMNTEAFF.

The chain is built from TRBV6-5 and TRBJ2-7, with D perhaps matching TRBD2 (5 bases). Trimming removed 6 bases at V and 6 bases at J, with 21 bases between. Germline V lookup: CDR1 MNHEY, CDR2 SVGAGI. The CDR3 runs 15 residues. The DNA of the CDR3 is TGTGCCAGCAGACCGACCTCGGGAATTGTCGGCGAGCAGTACTTC. Its translation is CASRPTSGIVGEQYF.

This sequence joins TRBV7-9 and TRBJ2-1, with 8 bases fitting TRBD2. The CDR3 spans 12 residues. V lost 5 bases to trimming and J lost 10 bases; unmatched junction nucleotides: 4. Germline assignment: CDR1 SEHNR and CDR2 FQNEAQ (reference sequence). The CDR3 is CASSLTSGEQFF. CDR3 nucleotides: TGTGCCAGCAGCCTAACTAGCGGCGAGCAGTTCTTC.

The rearrangement links TRBV4-1 to TRBJ2-7; the D is unclear. This CDR3 is built from 15 residues. Germline V gene data show CDR1 as MGHRA and CDR2 as YSYEKL. Trimming left V 0 bases short and J 2 bases short, with 11 bases between. This CDR3 reads CASSQEQSVTYEQYF. In nucleotides, the CDR3 is TGCGCCAGCAGCCAAGAACAAAGTGTTACCTACGAGCAGTACTTC.

The chain carries TRBV6-4 and TRBJ2-1, with 10 bases lining up with TRBD1. The germline CDR1 and CDR2 sequences are MRHNA and SNTAGT. V was pared by 0 bases and J by 7 bases, with 3 bases of the junction left unmatched. The CDR3 consists of 15 residues. DNA for the CDR3: TGTGCCAGCAGTGACTCAAGGACAGGGGGTAATGAGCAGTTCTTC. Amino acids: CASSDSRTGGNEQFF.

The rearrangement uses TRBV12-3 or TRBV12-4 and TRBJ1-2, with D perhaps TRBD1 (5 bases). Trimming took 5 bases from V and 11 from J, leaving 12 bases between them. CDR3 size: 11 residues. The CDR3 is CASSQGRSYTF. The CDR3 DNA sequence: TGTGCCAGCAGTCAGGGACGGAGTTACACCTTC.

V usage is TRBV2 and J usage is TRBJ1-4; D is unclear. The germline CDR1 and CDR2 sequences are SNHLY and FYNNEI. This CDR3 has 16 amino acids. Trimming pared 0 bases from V and 7 bases from J, leaving 15 bases between. The CDR3 loop reads CASSEALILMGEKLFF. The CDR3 nucleotides are TGTGCCAGCAGTGAAGCGCTTATTCTAATGGGTGAAAAACTGTTTTTT.

The chain is built from TRBV9 and TRBJ1-1; no clear D gene. V gave up 0 bases and J gave up 3 bases, with 6 bases separating them. The CDR3 runs to 13 residues. Germline CDR1 and CDR2: SGDLS and YYNGEE. CDR3 DNA sequence: TGTGCCAGCAGCGTAGGGCTCTACACTGAAGCTTTCTTT. Protein: CASSVGLYTEAFF. The full variable domain, its missing parts supplied by reference TRBV9 and TRBJ1-1, is DSGVTQTPKHLITATGQRVTLRCSPRSGDLSVYWYQQSLDQGLQFLIQYYNGEERAKGNILERFSAQQFPDLHSELNLSSLELGDSALYFCASSVGLYTEAFFGQGTRLTVV.

The J gene is TRBJ1-1, the V gene TRBV27; perhaps TRBD1 as D (5 bases). CDR1 is MNHEY, CDR2 SMNVEV, per germline (reference sequence). CDR3 length: 14 residues. V dropped 10 bases and J dropped 4 bases, with 19 bases sitting between them. The CDR3 nucleotides are TGTGCCAACCCCGGGGCCGGATGGGTCACTGAAGCTTTCTTT. Translated, it gives CANPGAGWVTEAFF.

This clone was detected a few times. V and J are TRBV5-1 and TRBJ2-1, with D maybe TRBD2 (6 bases). CDR1 is SGHRS, CDR2 YFSETQ, per germline. This CDR3 is built from 13 residues. Trimming left V 0 bases short and J 6 bases short, with 7 bases between. CDR3 residues: CASSLGTINEQFF. The CDR3 coding sequence is TGCGCCAGCAGCTTGGGGACTATCAATGAGCAGTTCTTC.